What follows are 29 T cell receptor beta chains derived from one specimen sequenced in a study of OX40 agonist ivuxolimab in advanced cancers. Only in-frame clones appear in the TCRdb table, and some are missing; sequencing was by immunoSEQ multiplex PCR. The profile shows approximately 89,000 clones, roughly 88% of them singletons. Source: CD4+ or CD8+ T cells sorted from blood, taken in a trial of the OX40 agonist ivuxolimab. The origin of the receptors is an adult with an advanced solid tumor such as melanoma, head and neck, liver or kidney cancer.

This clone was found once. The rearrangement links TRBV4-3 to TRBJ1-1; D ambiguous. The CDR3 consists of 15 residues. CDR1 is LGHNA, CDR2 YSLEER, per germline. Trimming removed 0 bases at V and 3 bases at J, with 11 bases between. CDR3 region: CASSQDRRRYTEAFF. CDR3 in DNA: TGCGCCAGCAGCCAAGATCGACGGCGGTACACTGAAGCTTTCTTT.

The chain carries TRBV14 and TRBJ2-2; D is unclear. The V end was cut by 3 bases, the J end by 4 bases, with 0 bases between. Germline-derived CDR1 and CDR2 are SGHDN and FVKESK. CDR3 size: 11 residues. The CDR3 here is CASSHTGELFF. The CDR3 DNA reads TGTGCCAGCAGCCACACCGGGGAGCTGTTTTTT.

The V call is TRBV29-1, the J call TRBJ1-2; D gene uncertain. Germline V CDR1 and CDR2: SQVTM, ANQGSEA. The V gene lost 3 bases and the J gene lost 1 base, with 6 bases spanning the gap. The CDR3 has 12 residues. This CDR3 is CSVEGINYGYTF. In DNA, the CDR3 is TGCAGCGTTGAGGGGATTAACTATGGCTACACCTTC.

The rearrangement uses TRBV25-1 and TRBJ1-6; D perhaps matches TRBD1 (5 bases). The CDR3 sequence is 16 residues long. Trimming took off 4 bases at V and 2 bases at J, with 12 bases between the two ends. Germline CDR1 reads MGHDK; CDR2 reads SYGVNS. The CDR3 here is CASSGTSGAYNSPLHF. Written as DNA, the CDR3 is TGTGCCAGCAGTGGAACCTCGGGGGCCTATAATTCACCCCTCCACTTT.

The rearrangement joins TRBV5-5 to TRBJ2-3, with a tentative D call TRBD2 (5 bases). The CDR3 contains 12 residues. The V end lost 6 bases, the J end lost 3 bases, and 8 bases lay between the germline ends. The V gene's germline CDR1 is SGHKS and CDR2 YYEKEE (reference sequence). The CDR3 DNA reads TGTGCCAGCACCCCGGGGACAGATACGCAGTATTTT. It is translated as CASTPGTDTQYF.

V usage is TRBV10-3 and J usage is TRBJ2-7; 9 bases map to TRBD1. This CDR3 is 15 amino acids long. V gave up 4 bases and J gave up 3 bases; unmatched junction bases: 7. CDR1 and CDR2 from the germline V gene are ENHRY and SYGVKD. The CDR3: CAISALQGANYEQYF. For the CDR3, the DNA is TGTGCCATCAGTGCCCTACAGGGGGCGAACTACGAGCAGTACTTC.

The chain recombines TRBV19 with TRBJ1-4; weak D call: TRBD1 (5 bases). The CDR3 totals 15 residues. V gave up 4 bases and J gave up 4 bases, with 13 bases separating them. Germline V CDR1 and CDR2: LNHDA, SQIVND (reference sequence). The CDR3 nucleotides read TGTGCCAGTAGTAGCCCTCGGGGGAATAATGAAAAACTGTTTTTT. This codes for CASSSPRGNNEKLFF. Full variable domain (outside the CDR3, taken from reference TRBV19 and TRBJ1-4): DGGITQSPKYLFRKEGQNVTLSCEQNLNHDAMYWYRQDPGQGLRLIYYSQIVNDFQKGDIAEGYSVSREKKESFPLTVTSAQKNPTAFYLCASSSPRGNNEKLFFGSGTQLSVL.

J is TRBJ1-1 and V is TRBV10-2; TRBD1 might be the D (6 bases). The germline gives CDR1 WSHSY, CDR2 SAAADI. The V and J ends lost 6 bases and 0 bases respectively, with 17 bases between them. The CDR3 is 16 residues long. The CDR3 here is CASRPLGGRVNTEAFF. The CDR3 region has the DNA TGCGCCAGCAGACCCCTGGGGGGGCGGGTGAACACTGAAGCTTTCTTT.

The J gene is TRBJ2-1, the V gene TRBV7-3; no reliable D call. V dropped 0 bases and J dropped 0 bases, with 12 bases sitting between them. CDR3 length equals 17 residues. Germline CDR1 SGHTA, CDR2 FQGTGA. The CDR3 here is CASSLTGGSPSYNEQFF. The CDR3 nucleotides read TGTGCCAGCAGCTTAACGGGCGGAAGTCCCTCCTACAATGAGCAGTTCTTC.

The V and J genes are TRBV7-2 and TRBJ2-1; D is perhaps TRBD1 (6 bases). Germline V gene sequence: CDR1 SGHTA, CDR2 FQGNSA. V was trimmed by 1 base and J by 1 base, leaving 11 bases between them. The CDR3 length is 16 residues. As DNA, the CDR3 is TGTGCCAGCAGCTTAGAATTGAGGGGGTCCTACAATGAGCAGTTCTTC. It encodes CASSLELRGSYNEQFF. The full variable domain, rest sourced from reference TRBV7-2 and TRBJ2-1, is GAGVSQSPSNKVTEKGKDVELRCDPISGHTALYWYRQSLGQGLEFLIYFQGNSAPDKSGLPSDRFSAERTGGSVSTLTIQRTQQEDSAVYLCASSLELRGSYNEQFFGPGTRLTVL.

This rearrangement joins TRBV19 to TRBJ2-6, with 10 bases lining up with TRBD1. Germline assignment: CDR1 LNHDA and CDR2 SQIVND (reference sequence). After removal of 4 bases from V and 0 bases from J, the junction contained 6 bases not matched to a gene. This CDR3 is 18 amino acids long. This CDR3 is CASSTGTGDNSGANVLTF. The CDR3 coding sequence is TGTGCCAGTAGTACAGGGACAGGGGATAACTCTGGGGCCAACGTCCTGACTTTC.

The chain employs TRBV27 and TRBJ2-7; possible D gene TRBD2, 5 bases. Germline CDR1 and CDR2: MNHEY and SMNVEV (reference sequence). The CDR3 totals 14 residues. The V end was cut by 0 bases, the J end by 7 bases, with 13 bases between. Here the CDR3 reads CASSLSRPREEQYF. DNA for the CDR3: TGTGCCAGCAGTTTATCGCGGCCGAGGGAAGAGCAGTACTTC.

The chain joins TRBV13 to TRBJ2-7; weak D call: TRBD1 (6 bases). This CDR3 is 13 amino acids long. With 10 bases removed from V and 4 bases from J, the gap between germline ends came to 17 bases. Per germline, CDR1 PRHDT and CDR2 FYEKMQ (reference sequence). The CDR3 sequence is CAKTGNSKYEQYF. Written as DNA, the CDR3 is TGTGCCAAAACAGGGAACAGTAAGTACGAGCAGTACTTC.

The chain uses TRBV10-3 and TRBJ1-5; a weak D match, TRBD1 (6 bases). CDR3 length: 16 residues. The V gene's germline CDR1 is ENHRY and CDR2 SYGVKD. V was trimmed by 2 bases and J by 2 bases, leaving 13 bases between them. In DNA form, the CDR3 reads TGTGCCATCAGTGAGCTTCAGGGGAAAGGCAATCAGCCCCAGCATTTT. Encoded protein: CAISELQGKGNQPQHF.

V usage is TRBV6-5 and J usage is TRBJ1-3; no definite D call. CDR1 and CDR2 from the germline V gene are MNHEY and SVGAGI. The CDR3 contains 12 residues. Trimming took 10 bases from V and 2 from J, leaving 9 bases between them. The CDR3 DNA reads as TGTGCCACTGAAGGTACTGGAAACACCATATATTTT. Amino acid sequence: CATEGTGNTIYF.

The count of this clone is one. In nucleotides, the CDR3 is TGTGCCAGCAGCTTTAATCTCATGAAGGGCACTGAAGCTTTCTTT. It codes for CASSFNLMKGTEAFF. This chain connects TRBV7-2 to TRBJ1-1; D gene unclear. The V gene's germline CDR1 is SGHTA and CDR2 FQGNSA. The CDR3 is 15 amino acids. V was clipped by 3 bases and J by 4 bases, with 15 bases between them.

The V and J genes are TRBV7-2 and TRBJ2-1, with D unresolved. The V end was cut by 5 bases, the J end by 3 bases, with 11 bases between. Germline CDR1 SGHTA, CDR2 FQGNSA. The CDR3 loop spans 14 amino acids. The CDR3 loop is CASSPRTVYNEQFF. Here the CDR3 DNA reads TGTGCCAGCAGCCCCCGGACCGTCTACAATGAGCAGTTCTTC.

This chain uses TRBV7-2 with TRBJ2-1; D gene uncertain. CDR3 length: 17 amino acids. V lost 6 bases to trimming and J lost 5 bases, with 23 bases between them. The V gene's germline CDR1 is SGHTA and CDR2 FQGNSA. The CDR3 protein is CASSFLSSGRTNNEQFF. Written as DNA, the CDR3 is TGTGCCAGCAGTTTCTTGTCTTCCGGGCGGACCAACAATGAGCAGTTCTTC.

The CDR3 is CASSPRTARGSEQYF. The CDR3 DNA follows: TGTGCCAGCAGTCCACGGACAGCCAGAGGGTCCGAGCAGTACTTC. The rearrangement uses TRBV6-5 and TRBJ2-7; TRBD1 might be the D (6 bases). Trimming removed 5 bases from V and 6 bases from J, with 20 bases in between. The CDR3 has 15 amino acids. Germline V gene data show CDR1 as MNHEY and CDR2 as SVGAGI.

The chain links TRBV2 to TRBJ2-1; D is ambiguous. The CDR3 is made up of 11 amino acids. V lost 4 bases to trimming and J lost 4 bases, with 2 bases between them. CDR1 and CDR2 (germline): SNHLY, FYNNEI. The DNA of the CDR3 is TGTGCCAGCAGTGCATACAATGAGCAGTTCTTC. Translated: CASSAYNEQFF.

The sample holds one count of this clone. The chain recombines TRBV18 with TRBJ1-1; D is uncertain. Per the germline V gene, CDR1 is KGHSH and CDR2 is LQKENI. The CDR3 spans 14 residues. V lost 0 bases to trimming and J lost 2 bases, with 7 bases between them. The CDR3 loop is CASSPPSVNTEAFF. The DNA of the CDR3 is TGTGCCAGCTCACCACCGTCAGTAAACACTGAAGCTTTCTTT.

DNA of the CDR3: TGTGCCAGTAGTTCTCTCCCTTCGACAAAGTATAATTCACCCCTCCACTTT. It is translated as CASSSLPSTKYNSPLHF. The chain combines TRBV19 with TRBJ1-6; D unclear. The CDR3 spans 17 residues. Germline CDR1 LNHDA, CDR2 SQIVND (reference sequence). V lost 5 bases, J lost 4 bases, and 18 bases lay in between.

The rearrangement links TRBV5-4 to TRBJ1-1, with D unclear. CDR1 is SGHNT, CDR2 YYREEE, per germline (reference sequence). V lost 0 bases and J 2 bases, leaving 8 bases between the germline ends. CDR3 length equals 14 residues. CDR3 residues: CASSLGRANTEAFF. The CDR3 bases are TGTGCCAGCAGCTTGGGGAGGGCAAACACTGAAGCTTTCTTT.

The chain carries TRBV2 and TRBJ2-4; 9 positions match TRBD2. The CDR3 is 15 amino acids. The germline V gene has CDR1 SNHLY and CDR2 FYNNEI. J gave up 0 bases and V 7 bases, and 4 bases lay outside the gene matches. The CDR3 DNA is TGTGCCAGCACCCTAGCGGGGACAGCCAAAAACATTCAGTACTTC. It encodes CASTLAGTAKNIQYF.

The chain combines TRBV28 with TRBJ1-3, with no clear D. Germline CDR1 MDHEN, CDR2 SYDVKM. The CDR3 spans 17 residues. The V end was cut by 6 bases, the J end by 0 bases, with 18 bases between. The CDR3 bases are TGTGCCAGCAGCCTAGCCGCCTTTGCCCTCTCTGGAAACACCATATATTTT. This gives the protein CASSLAAFALSGNTIYF.

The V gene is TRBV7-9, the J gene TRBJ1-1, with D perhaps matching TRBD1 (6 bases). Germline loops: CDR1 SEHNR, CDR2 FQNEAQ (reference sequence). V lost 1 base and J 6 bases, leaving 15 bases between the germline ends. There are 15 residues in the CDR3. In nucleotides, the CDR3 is TGTGCCAGCAGCTTAGACAGGGCCGCGTTGTCTGAAGCTTTCTTT. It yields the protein CASSLDRAALSEAFF.

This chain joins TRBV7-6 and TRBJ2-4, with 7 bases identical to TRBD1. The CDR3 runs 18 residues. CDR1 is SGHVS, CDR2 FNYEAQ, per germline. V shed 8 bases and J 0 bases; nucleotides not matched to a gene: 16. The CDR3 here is CASGDRDLSLLAKNIQYF. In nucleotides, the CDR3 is TGTGCCAGCGGCGACAGGGACCTTTCCCTACTAGCCAAAAACATTCAGTACTTC.

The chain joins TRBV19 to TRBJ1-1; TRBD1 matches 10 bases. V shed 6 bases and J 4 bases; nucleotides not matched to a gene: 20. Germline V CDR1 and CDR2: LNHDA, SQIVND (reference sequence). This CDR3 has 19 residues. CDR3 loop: CASSQNGRTGGLMGTEAFF. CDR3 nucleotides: TGTGCCAGTAGCCAGAACGGAAGGACAGGGGGGTTGATGGGCACTGAAGCTTTCTTT.

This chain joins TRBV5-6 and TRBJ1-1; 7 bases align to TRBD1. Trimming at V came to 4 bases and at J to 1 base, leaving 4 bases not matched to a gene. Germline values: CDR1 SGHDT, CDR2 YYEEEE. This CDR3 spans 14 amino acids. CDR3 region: CASSRDSRNTEAFF. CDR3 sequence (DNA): TGTGCCAGCAGCAGGGACAGTCGGAACACTGAAGCTTTCTTT.